This TCR beta chain stems from a study of blood T cell repertoires in COVID-19. Study at large: There were acute and convalescent COVID-19 samples, and they came from the United States, Italy and Spain. In each case, the material was cDNA or gDNA derived from T cells, B-cell-depleted T cells, or PBMCs.

Original data processing: Researchers report that nucleated cell counts were estimated from reference gene primer amplification. The assay was immunoSEQ multiplex PCR, and TCRdb's table has in-frame clones only and misses some. Clone size and the V and J calls come from that table; the DNA yielded D and trimming. The sample has about 150,000 clones; approximately 90% are singletons. This clone was counted only a few times. The CDR3 sequence is 13 residues long. Germline V lookup: CDR1 MDHEN, CDR2 SYDVKM. V lost 6 bases to trimming and J lost 9 bases, with 15 bases between them. The sequence was obtained from a woman aged 55-70 years with active COVID-19. The chain has TRBV28 and TRBJ1-5; the D is unclear. Specimen: peripheral blood. CDR3 in DNA: TGTGCCAGCAGCCGAGAGGTTGTTGGGCCCCAGCATTTT. Translation gives CASSREVVGPQHF.